This T cell receptor beta chain was sequenced in a study of blood T cell repertoires in COVID-19 (TCRdb year 2020). At the level of the whole study: The collaborator samples originated in the United States, Italy and Spain and spanned the acute and convalescent phases of COVID-19. The material from the prospective study consisted of cDNA or gDNA derived from T cells, B-cell-depleted T cells, or PBMCs. Deeply sampled blood TCRbeta repertoires from subjects exposed to, actively infected with, or recovered from COVID-19 were included in the dataset. The repertoires were made available in a free public database intended to serve as a resource for research on the immune response to SARS-CoV-2. Samples were obtained from the ongoing ImmuneRACE study (first 160 participants) and from over 1,000 subjects provided by 6 global collaborators. Nearly every sample came with metadata listing a de-identified subject ID, COVID-19 status, age in years and sex. Where available, HLA class I and class II types were taken from metadata supplied by the sample provider and were not determined by assay-based typing. The research as a whole found: The amount of clinical and demographic metadata varied by source and participant and was provided uncurated.

TCRbeta CDR3 regions were amplified from genomic DNA by means of the immunoSEQ Assay, a bias-controlled multiplex PCR. For the original study's pipeline: The number of nucleated cells in each sample was estimated by amplification of reference gene primers within the assay. Sequence reads were collapsed and filtered to measure the absolute abundance of every unique TCRbeta CDR3 rearrangement. For each sample, productive Simpson clonality was calculated as the square root of Simpson's diversity index over productive rearrangements. TCRdb provides this immuneACCESS table in a form limited to in-frame rearrangements. Some clones are lacking; in checked studies, under half of them reflect an unresolved V gene, and why the rest are absent is not known. For V, J and clone size, that table is used; D and trimming come from the DNA. In this sample the table shows over 65,000 clones, 87% of which occur a single time. The leading ten clones occupy approximately 1% of the sample.

Each collaborating institution followed its own protocols to collect whole blood in K2EDTA tubes. For TCRbeta analysis, collaborators shipped samples in one of three forms: frozen whole blood, isolated PBMCs, or DNA extracted from either of those sample types. As concerns this clone: Its antigen is not yet known. Per-base qualities were not stored, and no clone one base away is much larger.

V is shortened by 4 bases, J by 4 bases, and the region joining them spans 11 bases. The cysteine opens and the phenylalanine closes a CDR3 of 14 amino acids. Left in the record is the CDR3 DNA by itself, 42 bases read in frame from the first base. The germline V gene (reference sequence) specifies LGHDT as CDR1 and YNNKEL as CDR2. This receptor was taken from a human donor in a cohort sampled during active COVID-19. The V and J genes are TRBV3-1 (or the pseudogene TRBV3-2) and TRBJ1-3, with the D segment identity uncertain. Sequences were obtained from peripheral blood. The CDR3 amino acid sequence is: CASSPRSGGNTIYF. The DNA sequence is TGTGCCAGCAGCCCCAGGTCAGGCGGAAACACCATATATTTT.